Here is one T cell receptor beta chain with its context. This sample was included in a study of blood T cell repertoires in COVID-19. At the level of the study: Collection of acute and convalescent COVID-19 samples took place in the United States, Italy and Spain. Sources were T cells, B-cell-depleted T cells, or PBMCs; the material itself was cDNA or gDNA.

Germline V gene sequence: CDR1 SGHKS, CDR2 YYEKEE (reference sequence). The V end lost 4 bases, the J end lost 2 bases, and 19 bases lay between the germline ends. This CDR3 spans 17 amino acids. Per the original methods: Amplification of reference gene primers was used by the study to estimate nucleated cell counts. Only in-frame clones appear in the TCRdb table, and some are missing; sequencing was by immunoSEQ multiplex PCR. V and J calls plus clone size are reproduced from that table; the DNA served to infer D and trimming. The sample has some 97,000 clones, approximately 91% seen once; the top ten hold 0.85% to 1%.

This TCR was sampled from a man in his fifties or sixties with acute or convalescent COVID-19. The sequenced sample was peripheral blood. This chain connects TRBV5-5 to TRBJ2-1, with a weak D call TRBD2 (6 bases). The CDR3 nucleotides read TGTGCCAGCAGCCAGGTGTTATCGGGACTCACCTACAATGAGCAGTTCTTC. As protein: CASSQVLSGLTYNEQFF.